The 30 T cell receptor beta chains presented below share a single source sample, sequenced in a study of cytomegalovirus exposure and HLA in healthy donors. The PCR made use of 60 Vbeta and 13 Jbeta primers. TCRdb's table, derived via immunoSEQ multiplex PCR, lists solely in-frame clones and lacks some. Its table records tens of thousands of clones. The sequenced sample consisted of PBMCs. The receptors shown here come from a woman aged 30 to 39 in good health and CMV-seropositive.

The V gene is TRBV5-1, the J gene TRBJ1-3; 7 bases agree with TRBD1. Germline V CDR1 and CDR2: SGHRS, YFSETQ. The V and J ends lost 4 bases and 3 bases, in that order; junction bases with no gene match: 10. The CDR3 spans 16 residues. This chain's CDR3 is CASSPGVGGYGNTIYF. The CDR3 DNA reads TGCGCCAGCAGCCCGGGGGTAGGGGGCTATGGAAACACCATATATTTT.

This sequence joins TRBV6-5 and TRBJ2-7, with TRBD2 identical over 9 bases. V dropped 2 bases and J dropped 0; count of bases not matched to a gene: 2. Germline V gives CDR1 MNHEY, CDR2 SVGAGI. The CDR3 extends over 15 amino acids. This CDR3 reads CASSYKRGVSYEQYF. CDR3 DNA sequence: TGTGCCAGCAGTTACAAGCGGGGGGTCTCCTACGAGCAGTACTTC.

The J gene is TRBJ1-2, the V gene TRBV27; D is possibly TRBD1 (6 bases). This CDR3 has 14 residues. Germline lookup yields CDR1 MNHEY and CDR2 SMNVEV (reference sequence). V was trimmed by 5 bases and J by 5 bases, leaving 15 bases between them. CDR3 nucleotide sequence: TGTGCCAGCAGTGCCAGGGGACTACGGTATGGCTACACCTTC. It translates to CASSARGLRYGYTF.

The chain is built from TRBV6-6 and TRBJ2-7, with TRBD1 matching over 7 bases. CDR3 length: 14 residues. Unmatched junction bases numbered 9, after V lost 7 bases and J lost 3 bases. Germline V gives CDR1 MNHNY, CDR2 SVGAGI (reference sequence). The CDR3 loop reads CASKPANRGYEQYF. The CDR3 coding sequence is TGTGCCAGCAAGCCGGCCAACAGGGGCTACGAGCAGTACTTC.

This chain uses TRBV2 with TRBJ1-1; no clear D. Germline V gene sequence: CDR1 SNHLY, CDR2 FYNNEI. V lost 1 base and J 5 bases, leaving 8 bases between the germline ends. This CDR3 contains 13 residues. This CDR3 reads CASSEGPRTEAFF. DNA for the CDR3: TGTGCCAGCAGTGAAGGGCCCCGTACTGAAGCTTTCTTT. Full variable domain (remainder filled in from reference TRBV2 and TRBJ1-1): EPEVTQTPSHQVTQMGQEVILRCVPISNHLYFYWYRQILGQKVEFLVSFYNNEISEKSEIFDDQFSVERPDGSNFTLKIRSTKLEDSAMYFCASSEGPRTEAFFGQGTRLTVV.

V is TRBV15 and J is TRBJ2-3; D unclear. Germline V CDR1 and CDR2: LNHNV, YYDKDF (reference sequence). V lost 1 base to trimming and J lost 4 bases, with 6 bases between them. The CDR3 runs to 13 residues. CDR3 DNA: TGTGCCACCAGCAGAGGGTACTCAGATACGCAGTATTTT. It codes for CATSRGYSDTQYF.

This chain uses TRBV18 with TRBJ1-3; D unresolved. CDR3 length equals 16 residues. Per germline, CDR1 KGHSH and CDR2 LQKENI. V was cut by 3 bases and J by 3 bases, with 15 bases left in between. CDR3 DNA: TGTGCCAGCTCACCCGCGGGTTTGGAGGTTGGAAACACCATATATTTT. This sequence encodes CASSPAGLEVGNTIYF.

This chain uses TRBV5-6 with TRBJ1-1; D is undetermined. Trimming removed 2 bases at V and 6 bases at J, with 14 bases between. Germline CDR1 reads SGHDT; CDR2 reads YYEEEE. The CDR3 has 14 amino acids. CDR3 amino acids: CASSFLVHTPEAFF. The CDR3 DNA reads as TGTGCCAGCAGCTTTTTAGTCCATACGCCTGAAGCTTTCTTT.

This chain's CDR3 is CATSRDSTSSTYEQYF. In DNA, the CDR3 is TGTGCCACCAGCAGAGACTCGACTAGCTCCACCTACGAGCAGTACTTC. V gene TRBV15 combines with J gene TRBJ2-7, with 7 bases lining up with TRBD2. The junction had 7 bases not matched to a gene; V was cut back by 0 bases and J by 2 bases. CDR1 and CDR2 from the germline V gene are LNHNV and YYDKDF (reference sequence). The CDR3 length is 16 residues.

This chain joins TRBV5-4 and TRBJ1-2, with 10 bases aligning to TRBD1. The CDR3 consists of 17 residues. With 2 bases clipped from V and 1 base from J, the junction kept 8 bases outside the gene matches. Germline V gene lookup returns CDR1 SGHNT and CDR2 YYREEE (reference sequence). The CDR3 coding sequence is TGTGCCAGCAGCTTATCCAGAGGGACAGGGGTTAACTATGGCTACACCTTC. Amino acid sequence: CASSLSRGTGVNYGYTF. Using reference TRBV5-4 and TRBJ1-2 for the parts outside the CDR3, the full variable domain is ETGVTQSPTHLIKTRGQQVTLRCSSQSGHNTVSWYQQALGQGPQFIFQYYREEENGRGNFPPRFSGLQFPNYSSELNVNALELDDSALYLCASSLSRGTGVNYGYTFGSGTRLTVV.

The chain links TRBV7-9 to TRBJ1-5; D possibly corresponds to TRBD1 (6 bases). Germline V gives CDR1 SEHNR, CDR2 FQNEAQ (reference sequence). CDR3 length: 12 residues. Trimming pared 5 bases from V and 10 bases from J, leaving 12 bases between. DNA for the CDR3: TGTGCCAGCAGCCCCATAGGGGGTCCCCAGCATTTT. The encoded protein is CASSPIGGPQHF.

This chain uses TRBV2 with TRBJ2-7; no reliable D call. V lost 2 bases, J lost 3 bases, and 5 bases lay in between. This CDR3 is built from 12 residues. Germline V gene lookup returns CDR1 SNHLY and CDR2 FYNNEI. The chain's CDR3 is CASSENSYEQYF. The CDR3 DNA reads TGTGCCAGCAGTGAAAACAGCTACGAGCAGTACTTC.

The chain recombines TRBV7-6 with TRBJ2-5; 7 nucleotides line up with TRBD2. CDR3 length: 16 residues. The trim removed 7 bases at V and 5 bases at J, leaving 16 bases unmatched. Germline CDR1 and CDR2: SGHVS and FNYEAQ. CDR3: CASTQLGGREGETQYF. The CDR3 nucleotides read TGTGCCAGCACCCAGCTGGGGGGGAGGGAGGGGGAGACCCAGTACTTC.

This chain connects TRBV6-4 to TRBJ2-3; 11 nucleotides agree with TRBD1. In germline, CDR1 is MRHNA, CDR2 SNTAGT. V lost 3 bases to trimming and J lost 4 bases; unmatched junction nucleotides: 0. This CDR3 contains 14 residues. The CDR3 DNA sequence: TGTGCCAGCAGTGAGGGACAGGGGGCAGATACGCAGTATTTT. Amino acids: CASSEGQGADTQYF.

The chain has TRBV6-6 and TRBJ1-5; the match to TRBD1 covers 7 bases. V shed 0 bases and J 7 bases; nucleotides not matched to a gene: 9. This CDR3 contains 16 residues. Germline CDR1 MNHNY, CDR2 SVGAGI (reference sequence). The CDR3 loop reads CASSYSKGTAPQPQHF. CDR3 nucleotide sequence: TGTGCCAGCAGTTACTCGAAGGGGACAGCACCACAGCCCCAGCATTTT.

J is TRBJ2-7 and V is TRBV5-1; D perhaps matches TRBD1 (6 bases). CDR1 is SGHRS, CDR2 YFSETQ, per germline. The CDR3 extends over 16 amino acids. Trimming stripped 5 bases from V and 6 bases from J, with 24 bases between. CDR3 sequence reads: CASRPRATMGAGEQYF. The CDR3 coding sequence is TGCGCCAGCAGGCCCCGGGCTACCATGGGGGCTGGCGAGCAGTACTTC.

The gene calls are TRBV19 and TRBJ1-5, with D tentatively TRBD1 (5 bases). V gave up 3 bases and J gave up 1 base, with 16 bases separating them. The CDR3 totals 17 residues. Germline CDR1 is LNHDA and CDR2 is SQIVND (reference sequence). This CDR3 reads CASSMRRGSISNQPQHF. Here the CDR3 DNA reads TGTGCCAGTAGTATGAGGAGGGGCAGTATAAGCAATCAGCCCCAGCATTTT.

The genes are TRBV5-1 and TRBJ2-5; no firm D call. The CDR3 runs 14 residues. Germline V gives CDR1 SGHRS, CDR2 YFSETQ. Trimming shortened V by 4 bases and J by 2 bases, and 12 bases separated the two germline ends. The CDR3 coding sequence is TGCGCCAGCAGCCCGACAAATCCTCAAGAGACCCAGTACTTC. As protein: CASSPTNPQETQYF.

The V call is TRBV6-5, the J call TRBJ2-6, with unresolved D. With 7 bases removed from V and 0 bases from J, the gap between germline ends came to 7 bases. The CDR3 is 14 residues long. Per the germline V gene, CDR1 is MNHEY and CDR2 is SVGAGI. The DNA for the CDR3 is TGTGCCAGCAAACAGAGCTCTGGGGCCAACGTCCTGACTTTC. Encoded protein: CASKQSSGANVLTF.

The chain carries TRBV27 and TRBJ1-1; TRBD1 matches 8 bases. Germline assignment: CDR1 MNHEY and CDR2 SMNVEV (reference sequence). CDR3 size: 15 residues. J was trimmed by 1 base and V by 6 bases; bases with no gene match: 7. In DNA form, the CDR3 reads TGTGCCAGCAGAGAACAGGGGGTTAAGAACACTGAAGCTTTCTTT. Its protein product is CASREQGVKNTEAFF.

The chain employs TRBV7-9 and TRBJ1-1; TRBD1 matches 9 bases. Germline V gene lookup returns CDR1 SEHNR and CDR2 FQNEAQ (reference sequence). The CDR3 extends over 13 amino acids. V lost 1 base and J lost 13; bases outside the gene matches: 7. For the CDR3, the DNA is TGTGCCAGCAGCTTAGACAACAGGGGGCAGGATTTCTTT. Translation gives CASSLDNRGQDFF. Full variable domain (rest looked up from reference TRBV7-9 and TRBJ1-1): DTGVSQNPRHKITKRGQNVTFRCDPISEHNRLYWYRQTLGQGPEFLTYFQNEAQLEKSRLLSDRFSAERPKGSFSTLEIQRTEQGDSAMYLCASSLDNRGQDFFGQGTRLTVV.

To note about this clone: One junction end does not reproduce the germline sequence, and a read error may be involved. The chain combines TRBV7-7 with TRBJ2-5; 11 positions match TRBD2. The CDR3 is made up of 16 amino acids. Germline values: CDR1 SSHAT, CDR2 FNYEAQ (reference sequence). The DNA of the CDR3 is TGTGCTAGCAGCCCAACGGTTAGCGGGGGGGCAGAGACCCAGTACTTC. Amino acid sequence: CASSPTVSGGAETQYF. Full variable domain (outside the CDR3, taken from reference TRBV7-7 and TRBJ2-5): GAGVSQSPRYKVTKRGQDVTLRCDPISSHATLYWYQQALGQGPEFLTYFNYEAQPDKSGLPSDRFSAERPEGSISTLTIQRTEQRDSAMYRCASSPTVSGGAETQYFGPGTRLLVL.

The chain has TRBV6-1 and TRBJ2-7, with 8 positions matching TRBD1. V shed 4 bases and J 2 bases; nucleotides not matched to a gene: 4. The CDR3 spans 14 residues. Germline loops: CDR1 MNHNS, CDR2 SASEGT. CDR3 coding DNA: TGTGCCAGCAGTGCCGGGACAGGTACCTACGAGCAGTACTTC. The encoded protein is CASSAGTGTYEQYF.

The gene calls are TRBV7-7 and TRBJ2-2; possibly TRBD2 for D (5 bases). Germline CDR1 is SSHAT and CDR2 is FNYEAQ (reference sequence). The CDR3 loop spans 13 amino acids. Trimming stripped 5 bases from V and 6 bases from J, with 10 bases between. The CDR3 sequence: CASSQVGAGELFF. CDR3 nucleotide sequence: TGTGCCAGCAGCCAGGTGGGAGCCGGGGAGCTGTTTTTT. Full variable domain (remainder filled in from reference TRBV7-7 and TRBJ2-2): GAGVSQSPRYKVTKRGQDVTLRCDPISSHATLYWYQQALGQGPEFLTYFNYEAQPDKSGLPSDRFSAERPEGSISTLTIQRTEQRDSAMYRCASSQVGAGELFFGEGSRLTVL.

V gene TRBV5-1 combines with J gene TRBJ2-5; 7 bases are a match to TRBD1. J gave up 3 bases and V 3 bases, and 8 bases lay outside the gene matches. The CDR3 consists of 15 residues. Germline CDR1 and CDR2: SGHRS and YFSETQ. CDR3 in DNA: TGCGCCAGCAGCTCCGCCGGGACAGCAGAAGAGACCCAGTACTTC. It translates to CASSSAGTAEETQYF.

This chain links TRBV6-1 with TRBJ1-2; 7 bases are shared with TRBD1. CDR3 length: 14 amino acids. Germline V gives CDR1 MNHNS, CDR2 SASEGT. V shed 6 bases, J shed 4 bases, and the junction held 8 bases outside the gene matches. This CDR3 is CASSYRGTGYGYTF. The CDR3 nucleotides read TGTGCCAGCAGCTACAGGGGAACGGGCTATGGCTACACCTTC.

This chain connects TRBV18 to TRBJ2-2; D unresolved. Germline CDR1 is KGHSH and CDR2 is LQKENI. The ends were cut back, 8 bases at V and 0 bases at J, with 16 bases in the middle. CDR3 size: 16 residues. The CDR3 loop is CASVWSATTNTGELFF. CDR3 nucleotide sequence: TGTGCCAGCGTGTGGTCGGCCACTACGAACACCGGGGAGCTGTTTTTT.

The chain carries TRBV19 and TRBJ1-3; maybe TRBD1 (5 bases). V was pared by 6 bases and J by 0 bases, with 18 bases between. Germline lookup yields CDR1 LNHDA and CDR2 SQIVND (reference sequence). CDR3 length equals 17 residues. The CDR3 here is CASSVLGGRRSGNTIYF. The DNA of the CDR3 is TGTGCCAGTAGCGTGCTGGGGGGTCGGCGCTCTGGAAACACCATATATTTT.

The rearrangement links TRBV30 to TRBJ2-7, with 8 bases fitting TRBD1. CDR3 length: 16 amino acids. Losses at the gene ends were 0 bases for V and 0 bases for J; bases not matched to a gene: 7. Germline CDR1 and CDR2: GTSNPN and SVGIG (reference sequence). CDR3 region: CAWSVRGTGDSYEQYF. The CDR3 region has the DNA TGTGCCTGGAGTGTACGTGGGACAGGCGACTCCTACGAGCAGTACTTC. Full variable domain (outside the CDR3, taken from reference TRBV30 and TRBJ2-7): SQTIHQWPATLVQPVGSPLSLECTVEGTSNPNLYWYRQAAGRGLQLLFYSVGIGQISSEVPQNLSASRPQDRQFILSSKKLLLSDSGFYLCAWSVRGTGDSYEQYFGPGTRLTVT.

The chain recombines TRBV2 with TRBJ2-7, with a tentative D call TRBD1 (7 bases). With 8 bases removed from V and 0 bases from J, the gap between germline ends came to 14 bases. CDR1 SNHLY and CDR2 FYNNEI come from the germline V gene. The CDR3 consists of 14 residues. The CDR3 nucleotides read TGTGCCAGCGCGGGACAGTTCCCCTCCTACGAGCAGTACTTC. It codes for CASAGQFPSYEQYF.